The 31 T cell receptor beta chains below come from one sample, sequenced in a study of blood T cell repertoires in COVID-19 (dated by TCRdb to 2020 to 2022). The library was generated by the immunoSEQ multiplex PCR assay. This is the immuneACCESS table as TCRdb keeps it, with only in-frame sequences that have V and J called. A part of the clones is gone; compared with another copy, unresolved V genes explain less than half, and the rest is unexplained. A total of 100,000 to 150,000 clones appear in this sample, approximately 91% of them only once. 0.95% to 1.5% of the sample comes from the top ten. The sequenced sample consisted of peripheral blood. The receptors shown here come from a woman of 80 years or more with acute or convalescent COVID-19.

The chain combines TRBV29-1 with TRBJ2-4; 8 positions match TRBD2. CDR3 length: 12 amino acids. The V gene's germline CDR1 is SQVTM and CDR2 ANQGSEA. The trim removed 6 bases at V and 6 bases at J, leaving 4 bases unmatched. The CDR3 sequence: CSVETSGNIQYF. The CDR3 DNA reads as TGCAGCGTAGAAACTAGCGGAAACATTCAGTACTTC.

This chain links TRBV19 with TRBJ2-5; TRBD2 matches at 10 bases. V shed 7 bases and J 7 bases; nucleotides not matched to a gene: 12. Germline-derived CDR1 and CDR2 are LNHDA and SQIVND (reference sequence). The CDR3 covers 15 residues. CDR3 sequence reads: CASTRERGGLGTQYF. CDR3 bases: TGTGCCAGTACACGAGAGCGGGGGGGCCTCGGGACCCAGTACTTC. Full variable domain (rest looked up from reference TRBV19 and TRBJ2-5): DGGITQSPKYLFRKEGQNVTLSCEQNLNHDAMYWYRQDPGQGLRLIYYSQIVNDFQKGDIAEGYSVSREKKESFPLTVTSAQKNPTAFYLCASTRERGGLGTQYFGPGTRLLVL.

The gene calls are TRBV12-3 or TRBV12-4 and TRBJ1-4; D remains ambiguous. V was cut by 5 bases and J by 10 bases, with 11 bases left in between. This CDR3 spans 12 amino acids. The CDR3 DNA follows: TGTGCCAGCAGTGAACACCTAGGAAAACTGTTTTTT. This codes for CASSEHLGKLFF.

The chain uses TRBV28 and TRBJ2-7; 7 bases map to TRBD1. Unmatched junction bases numbered 9, after V lost 6 bases and J lost 4 bases. The CDR3 length is 14 residues. The germline CDR1 and CDR2 sequences are MDHEN and SYDVKM. The CDR3 reads CASRDRDRLYEQYF. The CDR3 nucleotides read TGTGCCAGCAGAGACCGGGACAGACTTTACGAGCAGTACTTC.

This clone was counted a single time. V is TRBV27 and J is TRBJ2-7, with D perhaps matching TRBD1 (6 bases). This CDR3 has 15 residues. V was shortened by 0 bases and J by 7 bases, with 16 bases between the two germline ends. Germline V gene data show CDR1 as MNHEY and CDR2 as SMNVEV (reference sequence). CDR3 amino acids: CASSLSGRGQGEQYF. In DNA form, the CDR3 reads TGTGCCAGCAGTTTATCGGGCAGGGGCCAGGGGGAGCAGTACTTC.

This clone was seen a single time. The chain links TRBV19 to TRBJ1-2; D might be TRBD1 (6 bases). V was shortened by 6 bases and J by 7 bases, with 18 bases between the two germline ends. This CDR3 has 14 amino acids. CDR1 LNHDA and CDR2 SQIVND come from the germline V gene (reference sequence). The CDR3 reads CASREPGTPLGYTF. The DNA for the CDR3 is TGTGCCAGTAGAGAACCCGGGACACCCCTTGGCTACACCTTC.

The chain joins TRBV7-2 to TRBJ1-6, with D tentatively TRBD1 (6 bases). Germline lookup yields CDR1 SGHTA and CDR2 FQGNSA. The CDR3 extends over 14 amino acids. V gave up 3 bases and J gave up 9 bases, with 12 bases separating them. DNA of the CDR3: TGTGCCAGCAGCTTCGGACAGAGGGGTTCACCCCTCCACTTT. Protein: CASSFGQRGSPLHF.

This clone was found once. The genes are TRBV15 and TRBJ1-5, with 7 positions matching TRBD1. Trimming cost V 5 bases and J 3 bases; bases outside gene matches: 4. The germline gives CDR1 LNHNV, CDR2 YYDKDF (reference sequence). There are 14 residues in the CDR3. The CDR3 region has the DNA TGTGCCACCAGCCCGGGACAGATCAATCAGCCCCAGCATTTT. As protein: CATSPGQINQPQHF.

This chain uses TRBV6-4 with TRBJ2-7, with 7 bases identical to TRBD2. V was pared by 6 bases and J by 3 bases, with 2 bases of the junction left unmatched. Germline CDR1 MRHNA, CDR2 SNTAGT. This CDR3 has 12 residues. The CDR3 DNA follows: TGTGCCAGCAGACGCGGGAGCTACGAGCAGTACTTC. This gives the protein CASRRGSYEQYF.

The chain combines TRBV19 with TRBJ2-7, with TRBD2 identical over 13 bases. The CDR3 spans 17 residues. The J segment lost 2 bases and the V segment lost 5 bases, leaving 9 bases of the junction unmatched. The germline CDR1 and CDR2 sequences are LNHDA and SQIVND (reference sequence). CDR3: CASSLMTSGRKTYEQYF. Here the CDR3 DNA reads TGTGCCAGTAGTCTGATGACTAGCGGGAGGAAAACCTACGAGCAGTACTTC.

The CDR3: CASSQDPGGSTDTQYF. DNA of the CDR3: TGTGCCAGCAGCCAAGATCCAGGGGGGAGCACAGATACGCAGTATTTT. The chain carries TRBV3-1 (or the pseudogene TRBV3-2) and TRBJ2-3; D is perhaps TRBD1 (7 bases). V lost 0 bases to trimming and J lost 0 bases, with 10 bases between them. The CDR3 spans 16 residues. CDR1 LGHDT and CDR2 YNNKEL come from the germline V gene (reference sequence).

In this sample, this clone turned up once. The chain uses TRBV7-8 and TRBJ2-3; 8 bases are shared with TRBD2. This CDR3 contains 15 residues. Germline V gives CDR1 SGHVS, CDR2 FQNEAQ. The trim removed 1 base at V and 8 bases at J, leaving 8 bases unmatched. CDR3 residues: CASSLESGRRGTQYF. In DNA form, the CDR3 reads TGTGCCAGCAGCTTAGAAAGCGGGAGACGGGGTACGCAGTATTTT.

The rearrangement uses TRBV5-4 and TRBJ2-2; 7 nucleotides align to TRBD2. The CDR3 runs to 14 residues. Germline CDR1 is SGHNT and CDR2 is YYREEE (reference sequence). Trimming took 3 bases from V and 7 from J; bases not matched to a gene: 6. Here the CDR3 DNA reads TGTGCCAGCAGCTCGACTAGCCTCAACGGGGAGCTGTTTTTT. Translated, it gives CASSSTSLNGELFF.

V usage is TRBV10-3 and J usage is TRBJ2-5; D remains ambiguous. V was cut by 3 bases and J by 2 bases, with 4 bases left in between. CDR1 and CDR2 from the germline V gene are ENHRY and SYGVKD. The CDR3 is 12 residues long. The CDR3 DNA reads as TGTGCCATCAGTGAACAGCAAGAGACCCAGTACTTC. Protein: CAISEQQETQYF.

The sample holds one count of this clone. The chain links TRBV5-4 to TRBJ1-2; 9 bases map to TRBD1. CDR3 length: 16 residues. Germline-derived CDR1 and CDR2 are SGHNT and YYREEE (reference sequence). The V gene end was trimmed by 4 bases and the J gene end by 6 bases; junction bases not matched to a gene: 13. The CDR3 DNA reads as TGTGCCAGCAGCCCGGGACAGGGATACCTAGCAGATGGCTACACCTTC. It translates to CASSPGQGYLADGYTF. Full variable domain (rest looked up from reference TRBV5-4 and TRBJ1-2): ETGVTQSPTHLIKTRGQQVTLRCSSQSGHNTVSWYQQALGQGPQFIFQYYREEENGRGNFPPRFSGLQFPNYSSELNVNALELDDSALYLCASSPGQGYLADGYTFGSGTRLTVV.

This clone occurred a few times. The chain employs TRBV5-6 and TRBJ2-5, with 8 bases lining up with TRBD2. Germline V gene data show CDR1 as SGHDT and CDR2 as YYEEEE. The CDR3 extends over 14 amino acids. The junction had 8 bases not matched to a gene; V was cut back by 6 bases and J by 4 bases. The CDR3 protein is CASIYSGGPETQYF. The CDR3 DNA reads as TGTGCCAGCATCTACTCGGGGGGGCCAGAGACCCAGTACTTC. Using reference TRBV5-6 and TRBJ2-5 for the parts outside the CDR3, the full variable domain is DAGVTQSPTHLIKTRGQQVTLRCSPKSGHDTVSWYQQALGQGPQFIFQYYEEEERQRGNFPDRFSGHQFPNYSSELNVNALLLGDSALYLCASIYSGGPETQYFGPGTRLLVL.

V and J are TRBV5-1 and TRBJ2-7; 8 bases agree with TRBD1. CDR3 length: 13 residues. The trim removed 5 bases at V and 5 bases at J, leaving 6 bases unmatched. Per the germline V gene, CDR1 is SGHRS and CDR2 is YFSETQ. CDR3 residues: CASSYGQGNEQYF. The CDR3 region has the DNA TGCGCCAGCAGTTATGGACAGGGCAACGAGCAGTACTTC.

The chain has TRBV4-3 and TRBJ1-3, with D perhaps TRBD1 (6 bases). The CDR3 is made up of 15 amino acids. Trimming removed 6 bases from V and 0 bases from J, with 12 bases in between. Germline loops: CDR1 LGHNA, CDR2 YSLEER. DNA of the CDR3: TGCGCCAGCAGTCGAGGGACAACCTCTGGAAACACCATATATTTT. It specifies CASSRGTTSGNTIYF.

This chain connects TRBV11-2 to TRBJ2-5; weak D call: TRBD1 (5 bases). From germline, CDR1 is SGHAT and CDR2 FQNNGV. Trimming shortened V by 5 bases and J by 2 bases, and 21 bases separated the two germline ends. The length of the CDR3 is 17 residues. The CDR3 DNA reads as TGTGCCAGCAGCCCTAAGGACACGTATACCTATCAAGAGACCCAGTACTTC. Translated, it gives CASSPKDTYTYQETQYF. The full variable domain, with the rest looked up from reference TRBV11-2 and TRBJ2-5, is EAGVAQSPRYKIIEKRQSVAFWCNPISGHATLYWYQQILGQGPKLLIQFQNNGVVDDSQLPKDRFSAERLKGVDSTLKIQPAKLEDSAVYLCASSPKDTYTYQETQYFGPGTRLLVL.

The chain joins TRBV20-1 to TRBJ1-2; D call uncertain. The CDR3 totals 13 residues. CDR1 and CDR2 from the germline V gene are DFQATT and SNEGSKA (reference sequence). Trimming left V 3 bases short and J 0 bases short, with 8 bases between. CDR3 DNA: TGCAGTGCTAGTGGCCAGGCTAACTATGGCTACACCTTC. This encodes CSASGQANYGYTF.

Details on this clone: An end of the junction differs from the germline gene, which may be a read error. The J gene is TRBJ1-2, the V gene TRBV19, with a weak D call TRBD1 (5 bases). Germline CDR1 and CDR2: LNHDA and SQIVND (reference sequence). The CDR3 is 14 amino acids. The CDR3 DNA reads TGTGCCAGTAGTACAGGGTCCTATAACTCTGGCTACACCTTC. Translation: CASSTGSYNSGYTF.

The rearrangement joins TRBV9 to TRBJ1-2; D not certain. This CDR3 spans 15 amino acids. Per germline, CDR1 SGDLS and CDR2 YYNGEE. The ends were cut back, 0 bases at V and 0 bases at J, with 9 bases in the middle. CDR3 residues: CASSVGGEANYGYTF. The CDR3 DNA reads TGTGCCAGCAGCGTAGGAGGAGAGGCTAACTATGGCTACACCTTC.

The chain joins TRBV5-5 to TRBJ2-6; D unclear. Germline CDR1 reads SGHKS; CDR2 reads YYEKEE (reference sequence). CDR3 size: 14 residues. The V end was cut by 4 bases, the J end by 4 bases, with 9 bases between. Here the CDR3 reads CASSPLPGANVLTF. The CDR3 nucleotides read TGTGCCAGCAGCCCTCTCCCCGGGGCCAACGTCCTGACTTTC.

J is TRBJ2-6 and V is TRBV7-2; unclear D gene. In germline, CDR1 is SGHTA, CDR2 FQGNSA. The CDR3 covers 15 residues. Trimming left V 5 bases short and J 9 bases short, with 17 bases between. The CDR3 DNA reads TGTGCCAGCAGCCCGCCGCGACTCCGGATCAACGTCCTGACTTTC. Translated, it gives CASSPPRLRINVLTF.

V usage is TRBV5-4 and J usage is TRBJ2-3; TRBD1 aligns across 7 bases. The V gene end was trimmed by 0 bases and the J gene end by 3 bases; junction bases not matched to a gene: 1. Germline values: CDR1 SGHNT, CDR2 YYREEE (reference sequence). The CDR3 is made up of 14 amino acids. This CDR3 is CASSLDRGTDTQYF. DNA for the CDR3: TGTGCCAGCAGCTTGGACAGGGGTACAGATACGCAGTATTTT.

This clone was seen only once. V gene TRBV6-5 combines with J gene TRBJ1-2; D is possibly TRBD1 (5 bases). The CDR3 consists of 13 residues. Germline V gives CDR1 MNHEY, CDR2 SVGAGI. V lost 11 bases to trimming and J lost 7 bases, with 20 bases between them. The CDR3 protein is CASAPPGVFGYTF. DNA of the CDR3: TGTGCCTCAGCTCCTCCGGGGGTTTTTGGCTACACCTTC.

The table lists this clone with a count of one. The V gene is TRBV5-6, the J gene TRBJ2-6; D unclear. V was trimmed by 4 bases and J by 2 bases, leaving 7 bases between them. The CDR3 loop spans 14 amino acids. Looked up from germline, CDR1 is SGHDT and CDR2 is YYEEEE. DNA of the CDR3: TGTGCCAGCAGCCCTAACCCTGGGGCCAACGTCCTGACTTTC. This codes for CASSPNPGANVLTF.

This clone turned up a few times. The gene calls are TRBV3-1 (or the pseudogene TRBV3-2) and TRBJ1-2; D might be TRBD1 (5 bases). Looked up from germline, CDR1 is LGHDT and CDR2 is YNNKEL (reference sequence). V lost 1 base and J 1 base, leaving 13 bases between the germline ends. CDR3 length: 16 amino acids. This CDR3 is CASSQVKWGGNYGYTF. Here the CDR3 DNA reads TGTGCCAGCAGCCAAGTTAAATGGGGGGGTAACTATGGCTACACCTTC.

The CDR3 here is CASSRLGGAGGELFF. CDR3 nucleotides: TGTGCCAGTAGTCGCCTGGGGGGGGCTGGCGGGGAGCTGTTTTTT. V and J are TRBV19 and TRBJ2-2; a possible D gene is TRBD2 (7 bases). Trimming took 5 bases from V and 7 from J, leaving 17 bases between them. There are 15 residues in the CDR3. Looked up from germline, CDR1 is LNHDA and CDR2 is SQIVND (reference sequence).

This clone was seen a handful of times. The chain links TRBV19 to TRBJ1-6, with D perhaps TRBD1 (6 bases). This CDR3 is 13 amino acids long. Trimming pared 10 bases from V and 9 bases from J, leaving 16 bases between. CDR1 is LNHDA, CDR2 SQIVND, per germline (reference sequence). CDR3 sequence (DNA): TGTGCCACCCAAGGGACATTATCTTCACCCCTCCACTTT. Its protein is CATQGTLSSPLHF.

The J gene is TRBJ2-7, the V gene TRBV12-5, with a tentative D call TRBD2 (5 bases). V dropped 2 bases and J dropped 2 bases, with 10 bases sitting between them. This CDR3 is built from 14 residues. The germline V gene encodes CDR1 LGHNT and CDR2 FRNRAP. DNA of the CDR3: TGTGCTAGTGGTTTGCAGCCCGGGACCTACGAGCAGTACTTC. This gives the protein CASGLQPGTYEQYF.